The subject of this entry is one T cell receptor beta chain. This sample stems from a study of T cell clones after liver transplantation. On the study more broadly: TCRbeta sequencing after a pre-transplant mixed lymphocyte reaction identified graft-donor-reactive clones, later tracked in post-transplant blood. Third-party-reactive TCRbeta sequences from pre-transplant mixed lymphocyte reactions served as antigen-independent comparators. Until 12-24 months post-transplant, subjects got standard immunosuppression and no induction. Patients counted as tolerant after at least one year off all immunosuppression, enzymes not exceeding twice normal.

TCRdb's table, derived via immunoSEQ multiplex PCR, lists solely in-frame clones and lacks some. The table shows 55,000 to 75,000 clones, with 85% to 95% occurring only once. Here the sequenced sample was CD4+ T cells from blood, taken approximately 25 months after liver transplant. This TCR was sampled from a human patient who received a liver transplant. Some T cells may arise from the graft donor.

This CDR3 reads CAWGHILAGGKDTQYF. CDR3 coding DNA: TGTGCCTGGGGCCATATACTAGCGGGAGGTAAAGATACGCAGTATTTT. The gene calls are TRBV30 and TRBJ2-3, with TRBD2 matching 12 bases. Per the germline V gene, CDR1 is GTSNPN and CDR2 is SVGIG (reference sequence). The ends lost 5 bases at V and 5 bases at J; junction bases unmatched: 11. The CDR3 covers 16 residues.